The following is a T cell receptor (beta chain) sequence with its context. Its target is not known. Generated by immunoSEQ multiplex PCR, the TCRdb table keeps only in-frame clones and is missing some. The repertoire has 13,000 to 15,000 clones, 72% of them found once; the top ten carry roughly 50%. The sample is drawn from a study of radiotherapy plus CTLA-4 blockade in lung cancer. As for the study in general: Objective responses were recorded in around 18% of patients, with disease control recorded in 25% to 40%.

The study, taken as a whole, reports: Peripheral blood showed expansion of tumor-derived TCR clones after radiotherapy and ipilimumab. Per reports, early blood T cell clone dynamics, plus interferon-beta, forecast response most strongly.

With 3 bases removed from V and 15 bases from J, the gap between germline ends came to 16 bases. Germline V gives CDR1 SGDLS, CDR2 YYNGEE. This CDR3 is 12 amino acids long. Those patients who had chemo-refractory metastatic non-small-cell lung cancer were given focal radiation along with CTLA-4 blockade through ipilimumab. This rearrangement joins TRBV9 to TRBJ1-3; perhaps TRBD1 as D (6 bases). This material consisted of peripheral blood, taken from a patient treated with radiotherapy plus ipilimumab. This clonotype originated in a human donor with non-small cell lung cancer whose response to radiotherapy plus ipilimumab could not be evaluated. The CDR3 DNA reads as TGTGCCAGCAGCGAAGGCGACAGGACCCGATATTTT. It is translated as CASSEGDRTRYF. The full variable domain, with the rest looked up from reference TRBV9 and TRBJ1-3, is DSGVTQTPKHLITATGQRVTLRCSPRSGDLSVYWYQQSLDQGLQFLIQYYNGEERAKGNILERFSAQQFPDLHSELNLSSLELGDSALYFCASSEGDRTRYFGEGSWLTVV.